The 10 T cell receptor beta chains given below trace back to one sample, sequenced in a study of blood T cell repertoires in COVID-19. Clones were read by immunoSEQ multiplex PCR, and TCRdb kept only the in-frame ones, dropping some. The sample shows some 160,000 clones, approximately 82% of them seen only once. Sequencing was performed on peripheral blood. Receptors originate from a man aged 70-80 years who had recovered from COVID-19.

The V and J genes are TRBV2 and TRBJ2-7; 9 nucleotides align to TRBD1. Germline V gives CDR1 SNHLY, CDR2 FYNNEI. V gave up 7 bases and J gave up 4 bases; unmatched junction bases: 5. The CDR3 sequence is 13 residues long. CDR3 bases: TGTGCCAGCACCGGGACAGGGTTTTACGAGCAGTACTTC. Protein product: CASTGTGFYEQYF. Filled out from reference TRBV2 and TRBJ2-7, the complete variable domain reads EPEVTQTPSHQVTQMGQEVILRCVPISNHLYFYWYRQILGQKVEFLVSFYNNEISEKSEIFDDQFSVERPDGSNFTLKIRSTKLEDSAMYFCASTGTGFYEQYFGPGTRLTVT.

The V call is TRBV5-8, the J call TRBJ2-3; 14 bases are a match to TRBD2. V lost 9 bases and J lost 6; bases outside the gene matches: 3. This CDR3 region has 13 residues. The germline V gene encodes CDR1 SGHTS and CDR2 YDEGEE. This CDR3 is CATTSGRADTQYF. The CDR3 DNA reads as TGTGCCACGACTAGCGGGAGGGCGGATACGCAGTATTTT.

J is TRBJ2-3 and V is TRBV9, with 7 bases identical to TRBD2. Looked up from germline, CDR1 is SGDLS and CDR2 is YYNGEE. The J segment lost 0 bases and the V segment lost 0 bases, leaving 1 base of the junction unmatched. The CDR3 consists of 15 residues. In DNA, the CDR3 is TGTGCCAGCAGCGTAGTAGCGGGCAGCACAGATACGCAGTATTTT. Its protein is CASSVVAGSTDTQYF.

This chain joins TRBV4-1 and TRBJ2-1; TRBD2 might be the D (6 bases). Germline V gene lookup returns CDR1 MGHRA and CDR2 YSYEKL. The V end lost 5 bases, the J end lost 0 bases, and 14 bases lay between the germline ends. The length of the CDR3 is 16 residues. The CDR3 sequence is CASSERPGSSYNEQFF. In nucleotides, the CDR3 is TGCGCCAGCAGCGAACGACCCGGGAGCTCCTACAATGAGCAGTTCTTC.

This clone appeared a few times. The chain combines TRBV7-9 with TRBJ2-3; perhaps TRBD2 as D (7 bases). Deletions cut 3 bases from V and 2 bases from J, with 15 bases between. The germline V gene has CDR1 SEHNR and CDR2 FQNEAQ (reference sequence). The CDR3 spans 16 residues. The CDR3 sequence is CASSFRRGPLTDTQYF. The DNA for the CDR3 is TGTGCCAGCAGCTTTCGGCGGGGGCCCCTCACAGATACGCAGTATTTT.

This clone occurred once. V gene TRBV3-1 (or the pseudogene TRBV3-2) combines with J gene TRBJ2-2; the match to TRBD2 covers 14 bases. The CDR3 totals 16 residues. Trimming took 5 bases from V and 5 from J; bases not matched to a gene: 4. CDR1 LGHDT and CDR2 YNNKEL come from the germline V gene (reference sequence). For the CDR3, the DNA is TGTGCCAGCAGCGGGACTAGCGGGAGAGCTACCGGGGAGCTGTTTTTT. Encoded protein: CASSGTSGRATGELFF.

The gene calls are TRBV4-2 and TRBJ2-1; 7 bases line up with TRBD2. This CDR3 region has 15 residues. Trimming at V came to 8 bases and at J to 6 bases, leaving 13 bases not matched to a gene. In germline, CDR1 is LGHNA, CDR2 YNFKEQ. CDR3 DNA sequence: TGTGCCAGCGGGCCAGGGCGGGAGAGGGGCAATGAGCAGTTCTTC. Translated: CASGPGRERGNEQFF.

The chain couples TRBV28 to TRBJ1-6; perhaps TRBD1 as D (5 bases). Trimming pared 3 bases from V and 5 bases from J, leaving 8 bases between. The length of the CDR3 is 14 residues. Per germline, CDR1 MDHEN and CDR2 SYDVKM. CDR3 residues: CASSFGGNNSPLHF. The CDR3, as DNA: TGTGCCAGCAGTTTCGGGGGAAATAATTCACCCCTCCACTTT.

This clone was counted a single time. The V gene is TRBV5-1, the J gene TRBJ1-2; 8 bases align to TRBD1. The V gene end was trimmed by 0 bases and the J gene end by 4 bases; junction bases not matched to a gene: 14. Germline CDR1 is SGHRS and CDR2 is YFSETQ. The CDR3 is 18 amino acids. The CDR3 is CASSLALARQGYVYGYTF. Here the CDR3 DNA reads TGCGCCAGCAGCTTGGCCCTAGCGAGACAGGGGTACGTCTATGGCTACACCTTC.

The chain uses TRBV3-1 (or the pseudogene TRBV3-2) and TRBJ1-6, with TRBD1 matching over 8 bases. The J segment lost 10 bases and the V segment lost 5 bases, leaving 10 bases of the junction unmatched. Germline CDR1 reads LGHDT; CDR2 reads YNNKEL (reference sequence). This CDR3 is 15 amino acids long. The CDR3 DNA reads as TGTGCCAGCAGCACCCGGGTAACAGGGGGATCACCCCTCCACTTT. This translates into CASSTRVTGGSPLHF.